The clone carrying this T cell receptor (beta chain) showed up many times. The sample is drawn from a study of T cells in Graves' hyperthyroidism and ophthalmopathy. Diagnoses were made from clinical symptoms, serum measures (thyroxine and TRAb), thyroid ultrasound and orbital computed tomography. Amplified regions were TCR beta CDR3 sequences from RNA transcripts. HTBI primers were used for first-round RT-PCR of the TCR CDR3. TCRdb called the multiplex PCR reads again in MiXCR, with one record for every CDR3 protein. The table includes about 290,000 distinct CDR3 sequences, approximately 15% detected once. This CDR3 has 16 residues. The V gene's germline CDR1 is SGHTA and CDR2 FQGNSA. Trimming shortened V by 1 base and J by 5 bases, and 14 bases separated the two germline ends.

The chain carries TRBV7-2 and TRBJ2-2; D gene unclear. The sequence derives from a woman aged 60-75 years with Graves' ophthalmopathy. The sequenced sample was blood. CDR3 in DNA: TGTGCCAGCAGCTTAGGGTCCCTCGTGTGGACCGGGGAGCTGTTTTTT. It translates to CASSLGSLVWTGELFF.